This is a list of T cell receptor beta chains from one sample in a study of blood T cell repertoires in COVID-19. Some clones are missing from TCRdb's copy, which holds only in-frame ones; the method was immunoSEQ multiplex PCR. The sample includes 390,000 or so clones, around 90% of them seen just once. Sequenced input: peripheral blood. Receptors were obtained from a woman aged 30 to 39 with COVID-19, enrolled during active disease. The conserved cysteine and the conserved F or W are not part of the CDR3 here. Size values are once, few and many counts, or a class for expanded clones, and some rows have none.

j_gene: TRBJ2-7; abundance: .; v_gene: TRBV19; CDR3aa: ASSLGLGGYSYEQY
j_gene: TRBJ2-1; abundance: once; v_gene: TRBV2; CDR3aa: ASMSGGPYNEQF
j_gene: TRBJ2-2; abundance: .; v_gene: TRBV4-1; CDR3aa: ASSHPGTGGIGELF
j_gene: TRBJ1-3; abundance: .; v_gene: TRBV18; CDR3aa: ASSPLTRQGSGNTIY
j_gene: TRBJ2-3; abundance: .; v_gene: TRBV11-3; CDR3aa: ASSSGLANTDTQY
j_gene: TRBJ1-5; abundance: .; v_gene: TRBV28; CDR3aa: ASKGQYSNQPQH
j_gene: TRBJ1-1; abundance: .; v_gene: TRBV12-3/TRBV12-4; CDR3aa: ASRLQGDTEAF
j_gene: TRBJ2-3; abundance: .; v_gene: TRBV7-2; CDR3aa: ASSTRGGEADTQY
j_gene: TRBJ2-4; abundance: .; v_gene: TRBV19; CDR3aa: ASSVTKDRGKNIQY
j_gene: TRBJ1-4; abundance: once; v_gene: TRBV13; CDR3aa: ASSLFRDATNEKLF
j_gene: TRBJ1-1; abundance: .; v_gene: TRBV4-3; CDR3aa: ASSHGGGGRTEAF
j_gene: TRBJ2-3; abundance: .; v_gene: TRBV2; CDR3aa: ASSGGREITQY
j_gene: TRBJ2-3; abundance: .; v_gene: TRBV6-6; CDR3aa: ASSQQTSADTQY
j_gene: TRBJ1-1; abundance: .; v_gene: TRBV7-2; CDR3aa: ASSFRGEAF
j_gene: TRBJ2-5; abundance: .; v_gene: TRBV27; CDR3aa: ASRGQWTVQETQY
j_gene: TRBJ2-1; abundance: once; v_gene: TRBV7-6; CDR3aa: ASSHALGGWGDEQF
j_gene: TRBJ2-2; abundance: .; v_gene: TRBV7-8; CDR3aa: ASSLEQGPGELF
j_gene: TRBJ1-2; abundance: .; v_gene: TRBV7-8; CDR3aa: ASSTVQGADYGYT
j_gene: TRBJ2-3; abundance: .; v_gene: TRBV7-6; CDR3aa: ASSAVHGTFTDTQY
j_gene: TRBJ1-5; abundance: .; v_gene: TRBV10-3; CDR3aa: AISDRQREFDQPQH
j_gene: TRBJ2-7; abundance: .; v_gene: TRBV6-5; CDR3aa: ASSHGTAPYEQY
j_gene: TRBJ2-1; abundance: .; v_gene: TRBV4-3; CDR3aa: ASSQVDGGMTYNEQF
j_gene: TRBJ2-1; abundance: .; v_gene: TRBV3-1/TRBV3-2; CDR3aa: ASSHPRTSGYNEQF
j_gene: TRBJ2-7; abundance: .; v_gene: TRBV3-1/TRBV3-2; CDR3aa: ASSHKHQRGLWEQY
j_gene: TRBJ1-2; abundance: .; v_gene: TRBV10-3; CDR3aa: AISAGQVYGYT
j_gene: TRBJ2-6; abundance: .; v_gene: TRBV5-1; CDR3aa: ASSLANFSRASGANVLT
j_gene: TRBJ2-2; abundance: .; v_gene: TRBV4-3; CDR3aa: ASSQDYSYTGELF
j_gene: TRBJ1-2; abundance: .; v_gene: TRBV10-2; CDR3aa: ASSDGVTYGYT
j_gene: TRBJ1-2; abundance: .; v_gene: TRBV5-1; CDR3aa: ASSLSGQGEIYGYT
j_gene: TRBJ2-1; abundance: .; v_gene: TRBV5-6; CDR3aa: ASSPLARNSYNEQF
j_gene: TRBJ2-1; abundance: .; v_gene: TRBV6-6; CDR3aa: ASSNAGGPLDEQF
j_gene: TRBJ1-2; abundance: .; v_gene: TRBV9; CDR3aa: ASSSGYSNYT
j_gene: TRBJ2-3; abundance: .; v_gene: TRBV11-2; CDR3aa: ASSLEVAGGAFFGTDTQY
j_gene: TRBJ2-7; abundance: .; v_gene: TRBV6-1; CDR3aa: ASSDARGATYEQY
j_gene: TRBJ1-1; abundance: .; v_gene: TRBV6-1; CDR3aa: ASSDGTGIAEAF
j_gene: TRBJ1-1; abundance: .; v_gene: TRBV6-5; CDR3aa: ASSRGTEAF
j_gene: TRBJ2-7; abundance: .; v_gene: TRBV5-8; CDR3aa: ASSRGAGVPYEQY
j_gene: TRBJ2-1; abundance: .; v_gene: TRBV19; CDR3aa: ARLSAGVGENEQF
j_gene: TRBJ1-4; abundance: .; v_gene: TRBV4-3; CDR3aa: ASSRGQGPNEKLF
j_gene: TRBJ1-4; abundance: .; v_gene: TRBV5-5; CDR3aa: ASSLTGVHNEKLF
j_gene: TRBJ1-5; abundance: few; v_gene: TRBV6-2/TRBV6-3; CDR3aa: ASSPTGTGRNQPQH
j_gene: TRBJ1-5; abundance: .; v_gene: TRBV10-3; CDR3aa: AISESGGSNQPQH
j_gene: TRBJ2-7; abundance: .; v_gene: TRBV6-6; CDR3aa: ASSVGTGMGEQY
j_gene: TRBJ2-5; abundance: .; v_gene: TRBV7-8; CDR3aa: ASSSQGAGRQY